Shown below are 23 T cell receptor beta chains from a single sample sequenced in a study of control samples from healthy donors and cancer patients. Profiling relied on immunoSEQ multiplex PCR, and the TCRdb table lists in-frame clones only, not all of them. The sample has 130,000 to 150,000 clones, 80% to 90% seen once. What was sequenced was blood. All receptors come from a woman in her 30s in good health.

This chain connects TRBV11-2 to TRBJ2-3; tentative D call: TRBD2 (6 bases). The CDR3 has 14 residues. Germline values: CDR1 SGHAT, CDR2 FQNNGV. Trimming left V 3 bases short and J 2 bases short, with 9 bases between. The CDR3 bases are TGTGCCAGCAGCTTTGGGACTTACACAGATACGCAGTATTTT. This encodes CASSFGTYTDTQYF.

The V gene is TRBV7-2, the J gene TRBJ2-5; tentatively, D is TRBD1 (6 bases). Germline-derived CDR1 and CDR2 are SGHTA and FQGNSA. This CDR3 comprises 16 residues. V lost 2 bases and J 2 bases, leaving 15 bases between the germline ends. This chain's CDR3 is CASSLSRDTLQETQYF. As DNA, the CDR3 is TGTGCCAGCAGCTTAAGCAGGGACACTTTGCAAGAGACCCAGTACTTC.

This chain uses TRBV19 with TRBJ1-5, with D uncertain. This CDR3 spans 17 amino acids. The V end was cut by 2 bases, the J end by 0 bases, with 14 bases between. CDR1 and CDR2 from the germline V gene are LNHDA and SQIVND (reference sequence). CDR3: CASSIFRTGYSNQPQHF. For the CDR3, the DNA is TGTGCCAGTAGTATATTTAGGACGGGTTATAGCAATCAGCCCCAGCATTTT.

A few counts support this clone. The J gene is TRBJ2-1, the V gene TRBV30; 7 bases match TRBD1. Per germline, CDR1 GTSNPN and CDR2 SVGIG (reference sequence). The CDR3 has 13 residues. J gave up 4 bases and V 4 bases, and 4 bases lay outside the gene matches. The CDR3 loop is CAWTRDSYNEQFF. The CDR3 bases are TGTGCCTGGACCCGGGACAGTTACAATGAGCAGTTCTTC.

CDR3 DNA: TGTGCCAGCAGTGTGACAGGGAGCGGTCTCGGTGGCTACACCTTC. Its protein is CASSVTGSGLGGYTF. The rearrangement links TRBV28 to TRBJ1-2; 7 bases are a match to TRBD1. Germline V CDR1 and CDR2: MDHEN, SYDVKM. The trim removed 5 bases at V and 7 bases at J, leaving 13 bases unmatched. CDR3 length equals 15 residues.

J is TRBJ2-1 and V is TRBV10-3, with D possibly TRBD1 on 6 matching bases. CDR1 ENHRY and CDR2 SYGVKD come from the germline V gene. The CDR3 loop spans 15 amino acids. The V end was cut by 5 bases, the J end by 8 bases, with 19 bases between. The CDR3 region is CAISYRDTGLDEQFF. The CDR3, as DNA: TGTGCCATCAGTTATAGGGACACAGGCTTGGATGAGCAGTTCTTC.

The chain has TRBV10-3 and TRBJ2-1; D may be TRBD1 (6 bases). This CDR3 is built from 11 residues. With 4 bases removed from V and 10 bases from J, the gap between germline ends came to 8 bases. Germline V gene sequence: CDR1 ENHRY, CDR2 SYGVKD. The DNA for the CDR3 is TGTGCCATCAGTGCCGACAGGGAGCAGTTCTTC. Translation gives CAISADREQFF.

The rearrangement uses TRBV11-3 and TRBJ2-5, with D tentatively TRBD2 (5 bases). CDR3 length: 15 residues. Looked up from germline, CDR1 is SGHNT and CDR2 is YENEEA. V lost 0 bases to trimming and J lost 2 bases, with 10 bases between them. In DNA form, the CDR3 reads TGTGCCAGCAGCTTAGAATCCCAGCGGCAAGAGACCCAGTACTTC. It translates to CASSLESQRQETQYF.

Written as DNA, the CDR3 is TGTGCCAGCAGTGGGCGGATGGGCTCCTATAATTCACCCCTCCACTTT. Its protein is CASSGRMGSYNSPLHF. The V gene is TRBV6-1, the J gene TRBJ1-6; D remains unclear. The CDR3 consists of 16 residues. V shed 4 bases and J shed 0 bases, with 10 bases lying between them. The germline V gene encodes CDR1 MNHNS and CDR2 SASEGT.

This chain joins TRBV10-3 and TRBJ2-3; 10 nucleotides match TRBD2. Germline loops: CDR1 ENHRY, CDR2 SYGVKD. Germline trimming cut 6 bases from V and 3 bases from J; bases unmatched to any gene: 6. The CDR3 has 15 residues. CDR3 nucleotide sequence: TGTGCCATCAGCCCTAGCGGGAGTAGGACAGATACGCAGTATTTT. It translates to CAISPSGSRTDTQYF.

The chain is built from TRBV5-1 and TRBJ1-2; 9 bases align to TRBD1. This CDR3 is 14 amino acids long. Germline-derived CDR1 and CDR2 are SGHRS and YFSETQ. The junction had 4 bases not matched to a gene; V was cut back by 0 bases and J by 7 bases. The CDR3, as DNA: TGCGCCAGCAGCTTGGGGACAGGGGTATCTGGCTACACCTTC. This translates into CASSLGTGVSGYTF.

This chain joins TRBV18 and TRBJ2-3; TRBD1 matches 7 bases. CDR1 is KGHSH and CDR2 is LQKENI in the germline V gene. The CDR3 loop spans 13 amino acids. Germline trimming cut 4 bases from V and 4 bases from J; bases unmatched to any gene: 2. The CDR3 bases are TGTGCCAGCTCACAGGGGGCGTCAGATACGCAGTATTTT. Protein sequence: CASSQGASDTQYF.

The chain uses TRBV7-2 and TRBJ2-5; TRBD1 matches at 12 bases. This CDR3 is built from 15 residues. The germline gives CDR1 SGHTA, CDR2 FQGNSA. V gave up 6 bases and J gave up 5 bases; unmatched junction bases: 7. CDR3 nucleotides: TGTGCCAGCAGGGAGGGGACAGGGGGCTGGGAGACCCAGTACTTC. This translates into CASREGTGGWETQYF. The whole variable domain, filled in from reference TRBV7-2 and TRBJ2-5, reads GAGVSQSPSNKVTEKGKDVELRCDPISGHTALYWYRQSLGQGLEFLIYFQGNSAPDKSGLPSDRFSAERTGGSVSTLTIQRTQQEDSAVYLCASREGTGGWETQYFGPGTRLLVL.

This clone was counted ten times or more. The chain carries TRBV27 and TRBJ2-1; D unresolved. The CDR3 covers 16 residues. Germline V gene sequence: CDR1 MNHEY, CDR2 SMNVEV (reference sequence). Trimming cost V 5 bases and J 2 bases, with 16 bases left between them. In DNA form, the CDR3 reads TGTGCCAGCAGTGGCCGGGCAGGAATGGCCTACAATGAGCAGTTCTTC. Amino acid sequence: CASSGRAGMAYNEQFF.

Comments on this clone: One end of the junction does not line up with germline, which may come from a read error. The V call is TRBV7-3, the J call TRBJ2-1; 8 nucleotides line up with TRBD2. This CDR3 has 16 residues. Germline values: CDR1 SGHTA, CDR2 FQGTGA. The CDR3 loop is CASSPIPGLGGNGQFF. In DNA, the CDR3 is TGTGCCAGCAGCCCAATTCCGGGACTAGGTGGCAATGGGCAGTTCTTC.

The rearrangement uses TRBV27 and TRBJ1-2; 12 bases fit TRBD1. Per the germline V gene, CDR1 is MNHEY and CDR2 is SMNVEV (reference sequence). Losses at the gene ends were 5 bases for V and 8 bases for J; bases not matched to a gene: 9. The length of the CDR3 is 15 residues. In DNA, the CDR3 is TGTGCCAGCAGTCAAAACCGGGACAGGGGGCACGGCTACACCTTC. Its translation is CASSQNRDRGHGYTF.

The V gene is TRBV10-3, the J gene TRBJ2-1, with 9 bases that match TRBD2. Losses at the gene ends were 6 bases for V and 10 bases for J; bases not matched to a gene: 7. CDR3 length: 13 amino acids. The germline CDR1 and CDR2 sequences are ENHRY and SYGVKD. The CDR3 bases are TGTGCCATCAGGGGCCTAGCGGGATGGGAGCAGTTCTTC. Amino acids: CAIRGLAGWEQFF.

V usage is TRBV14 and J usage is TRBJ1-2; TRBD1 might be the D (5 bases). The CDR3 loop spans 16 amino acids. The V and J ends lost 4 bases and 2 bases respectively, with 17 bases between them. Germline V gives CDR1 SGHDN, CDR2 FVKESK. The chain's CDR3 is CASSLMGGIANYGYTF. The CDR3 nucleotides read TGTGCCAGCAGCCTGATGGGGGGAATCGCGAACTATGGCTACACCTTC.

This chain joins TRBV11-2 and TRBJ1-1, with D hard to call. CDR1 and CDR2 from the germline V gene are SGHAT and FQNNGV. Trimming cost V 4 bases and J 0 bases, with 12 bases left between them. This CDR3 spans 15 amino acids. CDR3 residues: CASSYRVVMNTEAFF. The CDR3 DNA reads as TGTGCCAGCAGCTATAGAGTCGTTATGAACACTGAAGCTTTCTTT. Combining the CDR3 with reference TRBV11-2 and TRBJ1-1 gives the whole variable domain EAGVAQSPRYKIIEKRQSVAFWCNPISGHATLYWYQQILGQGPKLLIQFQNNGVVDDSQLPKDRFSAERLKGVDSTLKIQPAKLEDSAVYLCASSYRVVMNTEAFFGQGTRLTVV.

There are a few counts of this clone. The chain carries TRBV6-6 and TRBJ1-2; D uncertain. Trimming removed 3 bases at V and 4 bases at J, with 3 bases between. The length of the CDR3 is 11 residues. Germline V gives CDR1 MNHNY, CDR2 SVGAGI (reference sequence). In DNA form, the CDR3 reads TGTGCCAGCAGTTATCTCTATGGCTACACCTTC. This codes for CASSYLYGYTF.

V usage is TRBV3-1 (or the pseudogene TRBV3-2) and J usage is TRBJ1-1; D not resolved. CDR3 length: 14 amino acids. Germline V gene lookup returns CDR1 LGHDT and CDR2 YNNKEL (reference sequence). V was trimmed by 1 base and J by 4 bases, leaving 10 bases between them. CDR3 amino acids: CASSQVSWGTEAFF. CDR3 sequence (DNA): TGTGCCAGCAGCCAAGTATCGTGGGGCACTGAAGCTTTCTTT.

J is TRBJ1-2 and V is TRBV7-2; 10 nucleotides align to TRBD1. CDR1 and CDR2 from the germline V gene are SGHTA and FQGNSA. The V segment lost 5 bases and the J segment 4 bases; nucleotides outside the gene matches: 10. The CDR3 loop spans 16 amino acids. CDR3 residues: CASSPSGTGETYGYTF. The CDR3 DNA reads TGTGCCAGCAGCCCGTCCGGGACAGGGGAAACCTATGGCTACACCTTC.

This clone showed up just once. The V call is TRBV3-1 (or the pseudogene TRBV3-2), the J call TRBJ1-5, with D unclear. This CDR3 spans 16 amino acids. Germline V lookup: CDR1 LGHDT, CDR2 YNNKEL (reference sequence). V lost 0 bases to trimming and J lost 0 bases, with 9 bases between them. Written as DNA, the CDR3 is TGTGCCAGCAGCCAAGATGGGTCCATTAGCAATCAGCCCCAGCATTTT. It is translated as CASSQDGSISNQPQHF.